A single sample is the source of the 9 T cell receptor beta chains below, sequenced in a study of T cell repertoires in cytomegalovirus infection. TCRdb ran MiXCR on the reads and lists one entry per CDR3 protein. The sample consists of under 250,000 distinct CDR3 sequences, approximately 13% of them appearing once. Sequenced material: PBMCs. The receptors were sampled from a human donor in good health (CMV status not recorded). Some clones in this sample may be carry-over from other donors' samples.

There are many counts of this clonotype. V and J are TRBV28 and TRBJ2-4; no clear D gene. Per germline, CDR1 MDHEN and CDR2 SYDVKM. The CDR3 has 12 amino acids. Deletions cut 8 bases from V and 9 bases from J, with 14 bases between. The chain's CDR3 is CASAEGLGIQYF. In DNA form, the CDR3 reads TGTGCCAGCGCGGAAGGGTTGGGCATTCAGTACTTC.

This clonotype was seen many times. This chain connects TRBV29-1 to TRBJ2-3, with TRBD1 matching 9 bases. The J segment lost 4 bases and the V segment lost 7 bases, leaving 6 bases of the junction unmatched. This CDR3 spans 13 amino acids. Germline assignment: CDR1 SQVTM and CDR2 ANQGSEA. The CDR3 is CSAGQGSPDTQYF. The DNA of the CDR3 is TGCAGCGCCGGACAGGGGAGCCCAGATACGCAGTATTTT.

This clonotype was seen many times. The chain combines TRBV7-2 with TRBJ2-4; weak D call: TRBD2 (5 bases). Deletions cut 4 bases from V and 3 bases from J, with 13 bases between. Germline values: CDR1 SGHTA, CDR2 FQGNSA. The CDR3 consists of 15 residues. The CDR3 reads CASSSPGLNKNIQYF. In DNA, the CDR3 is TGTGCCAGCAGCTCACCAGGACTCAACAAAAACATTCAGTACTTC.

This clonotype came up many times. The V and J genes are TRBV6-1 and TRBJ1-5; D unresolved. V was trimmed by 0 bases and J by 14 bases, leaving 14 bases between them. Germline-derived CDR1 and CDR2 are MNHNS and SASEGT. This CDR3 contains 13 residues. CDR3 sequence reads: CASSEALRAGEHF. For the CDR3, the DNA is TGTGCCAGCAGTGAAGCGCTTCGGGCAGGCGAGCATTTT.

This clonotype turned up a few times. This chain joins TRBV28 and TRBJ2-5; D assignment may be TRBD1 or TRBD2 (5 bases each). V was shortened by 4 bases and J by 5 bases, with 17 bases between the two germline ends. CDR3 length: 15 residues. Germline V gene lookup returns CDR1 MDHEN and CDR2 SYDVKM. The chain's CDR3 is CASSSSGRRVETQYF. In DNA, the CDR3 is TGTGCCAGCAGTTCGTCGGGACGGCGGGTGGAGACCCAGTACTTC.

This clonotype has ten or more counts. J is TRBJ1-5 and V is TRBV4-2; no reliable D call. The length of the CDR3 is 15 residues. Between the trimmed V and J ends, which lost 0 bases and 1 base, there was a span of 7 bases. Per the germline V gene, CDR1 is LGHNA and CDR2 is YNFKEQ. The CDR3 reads CASSQEILSNQPQHF. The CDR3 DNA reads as TGTGCCAGCAGCCAAGAAATTCTCAGCAATCAGCCCCAGCATTTT.

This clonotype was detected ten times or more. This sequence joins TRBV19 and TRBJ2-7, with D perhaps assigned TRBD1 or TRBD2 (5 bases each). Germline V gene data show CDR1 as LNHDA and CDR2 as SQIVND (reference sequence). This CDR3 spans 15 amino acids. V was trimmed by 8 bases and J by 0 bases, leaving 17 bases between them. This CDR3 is CASGDQGSTSYEQYF. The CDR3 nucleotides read TGTGCCAGTGGGGACCAGGGTTCGACCTCCTACGAGCAGTACTTC.

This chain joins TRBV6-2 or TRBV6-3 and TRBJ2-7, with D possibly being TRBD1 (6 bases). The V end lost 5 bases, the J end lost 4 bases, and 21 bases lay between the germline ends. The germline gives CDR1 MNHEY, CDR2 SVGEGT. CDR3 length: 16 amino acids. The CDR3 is CASSRYPTQGTYEQYF. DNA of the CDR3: TGTGCCAGCAGTAGATATCCGACCCAGGGGACGTACGAGCAGTACTTC.

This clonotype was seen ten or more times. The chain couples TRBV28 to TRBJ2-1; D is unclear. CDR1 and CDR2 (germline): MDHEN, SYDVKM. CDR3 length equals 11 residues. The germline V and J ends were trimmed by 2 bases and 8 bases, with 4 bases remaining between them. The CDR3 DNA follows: TGTGCCAGCAGTTTAAGGTATGAGCAGTTCTTC. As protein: CASSLRYEQFF.